Each of the 6 T cell receptor beta chains below was sequenced from the same sample in a study of control samples from healthy donors and cancer patients. The table came from immunoSEQ multiplex PCR; TCRdb's copy has only in-frame clones and leaves some out. This sample has about 120,000 clones, with approximately 92% found just once. Sequenced material: PBMCs. Source of these receptors: an elderly man with head and neck cancer.

V usage is TRBV5-1 and J usage is TRBJ2-5; D not certain. This CDR3 has 12 amino acids. V was shortened by 0 bases and J by 0 bases, with 0 bases between the two germline ends. Per germline, CDR1 SGHRS and CDR2 YFSETQ. The CDR3 coding sequence is TGCGCCAGCAGCTTGGACCAAGAGACCCAGTACTTC. It is translated as CASSLDQETQYF.

The chain carries TRBV30 and TRBJ2-3; no clear D. This CDR3 has 11 amino acids. Deletions cut 1 base from V and 7 bases from J, with 6 bases between. The germline CDR1 and CDR2 sequences are GTSNPN and SVGIG (reference sequence). In DNA form, the CDR3 reads TGTGCCTGGAGTGCGAAGCATACGCAGTATTTT. The encoded protein is CAWSAKHTQYF.

About this clone: An end of the junction does not agree with germline; a read error may underlie this. J is TRBJ2-7 and V is TRBV7-2; TRBD2 is a possible D gene (5 bases). The CDR3 totals 15 residues. Germline assignment: CDR1 SGHTA and CDR2 FQGNSA. The CDR3 protein is CASSLAHLSSYEQYF. CDR3 nucleotide sequence: TGTGCCAGCAGCCTAGCCCATCTCAGCTCCTACGAGCAGTACTTC.

V gene TRBV12-5 combines with J gene TRBJ1-5, with a weak D call TRBD1 (5 bases). The CDR3 consists of 15 residues. Trimming removed 3 bases from V and 6 bases from J, with 15 bases in between. From germline, CDR1 is LGHNT and CDR2 FRNRAP. CDR3 amino acids: CASGFSLVGGQPQHF. The DNA for the CDR3 is TGTGCTAGTGGTTTTTCTCTCGTTGGGGGTCAGCCCCAGCATTTT.

The chain couples TRBV9 to TRBJ1-4, with D uncertain. Trimming pared 6 bases from V and 0 bases from J, leaving 9 bases between. Germline V gene data show CDR1 as SGDLS and CDR2 as YYNGEE. The CDR3 is 14 residues long. CDR3 coding DNA: TGTGCCAGCACCCCCTCGACAACTAATGAAAAACTGTTTTTT. This gives the protein CASTPSTTNEKLFF.

This chain connects TRBV9 to TRBJ2-3; 7 bases fit TRBD2. Germline-derived CDR1 and CDR2 are SGDLS and YYNGEE. The V and J ends lost 3 bases and 2 bases, in that order; junction bases with no gene match: 12. The length of the CDR3 is 17 residues. CDR3 protein: CASSAGPAGLFTDTQYF. In nucleotides, the CDR3 is TGTGCCAGCAGCGCCGGCCCAGCGGGACTCTTCACAGATACGCAGTATTTT.